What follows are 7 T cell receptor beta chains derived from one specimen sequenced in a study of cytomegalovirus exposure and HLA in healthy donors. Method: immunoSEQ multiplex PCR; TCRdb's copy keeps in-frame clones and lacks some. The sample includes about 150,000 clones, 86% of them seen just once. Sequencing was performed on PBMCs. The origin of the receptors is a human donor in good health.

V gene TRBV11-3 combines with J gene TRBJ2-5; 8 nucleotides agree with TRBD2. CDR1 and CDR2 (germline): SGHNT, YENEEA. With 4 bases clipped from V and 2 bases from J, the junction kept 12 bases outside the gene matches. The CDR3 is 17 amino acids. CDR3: CASSSSHLGGGQETQYF. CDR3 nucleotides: TGTGCCAGCAGCTCGTCCCACCTCGGGGGGGGTCAAGAGACCCAGTACTTC.

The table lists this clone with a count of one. CDR3 loop: CASSLRGLAGGPAYEQYF. In DNA, the CDR3 is TGTGCCAGCAGCCTCAGGGGACTAGCGGGAGGGCCCGCCTACGAGCAGTACTTC. This sequence joins TRBV4-2 and TRBJ2-7; 16 bases are a match to TRBD2. The CDR3 totals 18 residues. The J segment lost 2 bases and the V segment lost 4 bases, leaving 8 bases of the junction unmatched. Germline V CDR1 and CDR2: LGHNA, YNFKEQ.

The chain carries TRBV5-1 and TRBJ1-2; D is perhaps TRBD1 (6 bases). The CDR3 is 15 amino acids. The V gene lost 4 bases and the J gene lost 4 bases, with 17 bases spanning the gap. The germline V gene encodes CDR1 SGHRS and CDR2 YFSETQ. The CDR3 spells CASSPLEQGSYGYTF. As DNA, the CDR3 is TGCGCCAGCAGCCCCCTAGAACAGGGAAGCTATGGCTACACCTTC.

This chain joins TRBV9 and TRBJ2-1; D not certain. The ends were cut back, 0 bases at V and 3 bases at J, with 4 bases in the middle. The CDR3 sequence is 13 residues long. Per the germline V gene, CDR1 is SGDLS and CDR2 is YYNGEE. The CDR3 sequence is CASSVVDYNEQFF. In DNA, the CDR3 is TGTGCCAGCAGCGTAGTAGACTACAATGAGCAGTTCTTC.

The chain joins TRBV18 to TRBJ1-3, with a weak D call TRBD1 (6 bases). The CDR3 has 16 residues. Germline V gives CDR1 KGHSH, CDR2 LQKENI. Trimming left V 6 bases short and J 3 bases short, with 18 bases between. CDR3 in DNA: TGTGCCAGCTCGCCAGGGGACGGGAGAGGTGGAAACACCATATATTTT. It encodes CASSPGDGRGGNTIYF.

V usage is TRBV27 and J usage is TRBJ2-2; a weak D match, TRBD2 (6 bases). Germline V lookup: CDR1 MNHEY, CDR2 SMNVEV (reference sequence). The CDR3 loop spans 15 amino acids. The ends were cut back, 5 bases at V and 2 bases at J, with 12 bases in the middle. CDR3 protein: CASSMTRANTGELFF. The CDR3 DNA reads TGTGCCAGCAGTATGACTAGGGCCAACACCGGGGAGCTGTTTTTT.

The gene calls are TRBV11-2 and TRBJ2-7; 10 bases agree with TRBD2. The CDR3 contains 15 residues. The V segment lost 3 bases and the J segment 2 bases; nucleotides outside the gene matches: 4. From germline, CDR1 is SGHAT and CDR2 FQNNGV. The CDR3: CASSFTSGNPYEQYF. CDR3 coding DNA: TGTGCCAGCAGCTTTACTAGCGGGAACCCCTACGAGCAGTACTTC.